This T cell receptor (beta chain) was sequenced during a study of shared clonotypes between healthy human individuals. Study results and caveats: Shared clonotypes across all four donors exceeded non-shared ones in generation probability. Across subsets, estimated richness was generally greater for naive than for memory populations.

Genomic DNA per cell subset filled all wells of several immunoSEQ plates. Repertoires were generated with immunoSEQ multiplex PCR, while TCRdb's copy carries only in-frame clones and drops some. Altogether about 2 million clones are present, about 95% being singletons, with the ten largest covering 0.85% to 1.2%. It was CD45RO-negative cells, positively selected for CCR7, that made up naive CD8 cells, with terminally differentiated effector memory CD45RA+ cells excluded. Regarding this clone: Its specificity is not known. Other DNA sequences of this sample code for an identical CDR3.

The material sequenced was naive CD8+ T cells sorted from blood. The source is a man aged 18 to 29 in good health.

This chain's CDR3 is CSAPGPNTGELFF. CDR3 DNA: TGCAGCGCTCCGGGACCCAACACCGGGGAGCTGTTTTTT. This chain uses TRBV29-1 with TRBJ2-2; perhaps D is TRBD1 or TRBD2 (5 bases each). CDR3 length equals 13 residues. With 7 bases removed from V and 2 bases from J, the gap between germline ends came to 11 bases. The germline V gene encodes CDR1 SQVTM and CDR2 ANQGSEA.